Shown below are 6 T cell receptor beta chains from a single sample sequenced in a study of CD8 T cells in Susac syndrome. Random hexamers served to reverse transcribe roughly 0.45 to 1 ug RNA. TCRdb reanalysed the immunoSEQ multiplex PCR reads using MiXCR and keeps one entry per CDR3 protein. The table lists 400,000 to 550,000 distinct CDR3 sequences, approximately 89% of them singletons. What was sequenced was CD8+ T cells from PBMCs. These TCRs come from a human donor with multiple sclerosis.

J is TRBJ1-6 and V is TRBV4-1; D gene unclear. The CDR3 has 15 amino acids. Germline-derived CDR1 and CDR2 are MGHRA and YSYEKL. The germline V and J ends were trimmed by 6 bases and 5 bases, with 14 bases remaining between them. This CDR3 is CASRTQVADNSPLHF. CDR3 DNA sequence: TGCGCCAGCAGAACGCAGGTGGCAGATAATTCACCCCTCCACTTT.

This chain links TRBV27 with TRBJ2-4, with 12 bases that match TRBD2. Germline CDR1 is MNHEY and CDR2 is SMNVEV (reference sequence). The CDR3 consists of 17 residues. V lost 4 bases, J lost 5 bases, and 9 bases stayed unmatched. The CDR3 coding sequence is TGTGCCAGCAGTTCCCCGCTAGCGGGAGGGCCCCAAAACATTCAGTACTTC. As protein: CASSSPLAGGPQNIQYF.

CDR3 DNA sequence: TGTGCCAGCAGTCCCAGCGGGGGCTTCTACAATGAGCAGTTCTTC. Residues: CASSPSGGFYNEQFF. This sequence joins TRBV27 and TRBJ2-1; 8 bases fit TRBD2. The CDR3 consists of 15 residues. Germline V gene sequence: CDR1 MNHEY, CDR2 SMNVEV (reference sequence). The trim removed 5 bases at V and 3 bases at J, leaving 6 bases unmatched.

The J gene is TRBJ2-6, the V gene TRBV27, with 12 bases identical to TRBD1. V lost 4 bases and J lost 2; bases outside the gene matches: 3. Germline-derived CDR1 and CDR2 are MNHEY and SMNVEV (reference sequence). This CDR3 has 17 residues. The CDR3 DNA is TGTGCCAGCAGTTCGGGACAGGGGGCACCTGGGGCCAACGTCCTGACTTTC. Protein product: CASSSGQGAPGANVLTF.

The chain recombines TRBV27 with TRBJ2-7; 9 nucleotides agree with TRBD1. The V and J ends lost 4 bases and 6 bases, in that order; junction bases with no gene match: 7. The germline V gene encodes CDR1 MNHEY and CDR2 SMNVEV (reference sequence). There are 14 residues in the CDR3. CDR3 sequence (DNA): TGTGCCAGCAGTTGGGGACAGGGATCCCTCGAGCAGTACTTC. Its protein product is CASSWGQGSLEQYF.

This chain links TRBV2 with TRBJ2-3, with D unresolved. V was cut by 3 bases and J by 2 bases, with 12 bases left in between. The CDR3 is 15 amino acids. Germline CDR1 SNHLY, CDR2 FYNNEI. The CDR3, as DNA: TGTGCCAGCAGTGATGAGCTCCCAATCACAGATACGCAGTATTTT. The encoded protein is CASSDELPITDTQYF.